The 12 T cell receptor delta chains below come from one sample, sequenced in a study of γδ T cells in repeated Plasmodium falciparum infection. Gammadelta T cells were flow-sorted from PBMC into Vgamma9/Vdelta2+ and Vdelta2-negative populations for bulk analysis. TCRdb used CATT to re-call clones from the multiplex PCR reads. The sample has 50,000 or so delta-chain clones, 1.6% seen once. The material sequenced was gamma-delta T cells from blood. The source of these receptors is a pool of human donors (malaria-infected and uninfected, not separated).

This clone has a handful of counts. The protein TCRdb gives is from a much larger clone and does not agree with this DNA's translation at residue 17, likely a read error; the protein shown here comes from the DNA. The rearrangement joins TRDV1 to TRDJ1; 7 nucleotides align to TRDD3. Looked up from germline, CDR1 is TSWWSYY and CDR2 is QGS. CDR3 length: 24 amino acids. Losses at the gene ends were 0 bases for V and 10 bases for J; bases not matched to a gene: 38. The CDR3 spells CALGELVPSYKLASTGEYALTLIF. CDR3 nucleotides: TGTGCTCTTGGGGAACTAGTCCCTAGCTATAAGCTAGCATCGACTGGGGAATACGCTTTAACACTCATCTTT.

This clone was detected ten times or more. This could be a read error, since a much larger clone is one nucleotide away. Distinct nucleotide sequences in the sample also encode this CDR3. The chain has TRDV1 and TRDJ1, with D perhaps TRDD2 or TRDD3 (5 bases each). The J gene, missing from TCRdb, was assigned here through DNA to germline matching. The CDR3 contains 13 residues. The germline gives CDR1 TSWWSYY, CDR2 QGS. CDR3: CALGVISFSKLIF. The CDR3, as DNA: TGTGCGCTTGGGGTCATTTCCTTTAGTAAACTCATCTTT.

Concerning this clone: The protein recorded in TCRdb matches a much larger clone and deviates from this DNA's translation at residue 8, suggesting a read error; the protein here is obtained by translating the DNA. The chain uses TRDV2 and TRDJ1, with 9 bases identical to TRDD3. Germline matching of the DNA provided the J gene here, since TCRdb leaves it blank. CDR3 length equals 17 residues. Germline values: CDR1 GEAIGNYY, CDR2 EKD. V was clipped by 3 bases and J by 0 bases; unmatched bases: 10. The CDR3 DNA reads TGTGCCTGTGACCCCGTACAGGCTGGGGGATACACCGATAAACTCATCTTT. Protein product: CACDPVQAGGYTDKLIF.

Points on this clone: This DNA's translation differs at residue 16 from TCRdb's protein, which comes from a much larger clone; a read error is likely, and the protein shown is translated from the DNA. V gene TRDV1 combines with J gene TRDJ1; 7 bases match TRDD3. Germline V lookup: CDR1 TSWWSYY, CDR2 QGS. CDR3 length: 22 amino acids. V lost 5 bases and J lost 7; bases outside the gene matches: 34. The CDR3 sequence: CALGRSPPRTFSTGIPQGKLIF. The CDR3 bases are TGTGCTCTTGGGAGATCCCCACCTAGGACTTTCTCTACTGGGATACCCCAGGGTAAACTCATCTTT.

In regard to this clone: TCRdb has a much larger clone's protein, which differs at residue 14 from the translation of this DNA, likely because of a read error; what is shown is the protein translated from the DNA. A V gene of TRDV1 was called, but no J gene was assigned. The germline CDR1 and CDR2 sequences are TSWWSYY and QGS. The CDR3 contains 15 residues. DNA for the CDR3: TGTGCTCTTGGGACTTCCCCCCCGCCCCCGGCCAAACTCACCTTT. Translation gives CALGTSPPPPAKLTF.

Many counts were recorded for this clone. The protein TCRdb gives is from a much larger clone and does not agree with this DNA's translation at residue 15, likely a read error; the protein shown here comes from the DNA. The V and J genes are TRDV1 and TRDJ1; 9 bases are a match to TRDD3. Trimming cost V 0 bases and J 6 bases; bases outside gene matches: 20. Germline values: CDR1 TSWWSYY, CDR2 QGS. CDR3 length: 20 residues. CDR3 region: CALGELFSERWGIGMYKLIF. CDR3 coding DNA: TGTGCTCTTGGGGAACTGTTTTCCGAGAGGTGGGGGATAGGGATGTATAAACTCATCTTT.

In its sample, this clone was seen a few times. TCRdb's protein, taken from a much larger clone, differs from this DNA's translation at residue 8, likely owing to a read error; the protein displayed comes from the DNA. V gene TRDV1 combines with J gene TRDJ1; 13 bases are shared with TRDD3. The J gene, left out of TCRdb, was set here by checking the DNA against germline. This CDR3 contains 20 residues. Germline CDR1 reads TSWWSYY; CDR2 reads QGS. V shed 0 bases and J 8 bases; nucleotides not matched to a gene: 18. The CDR3 bases are TGTGCTCTTGGGGAACTTCGGGACCAACTGGGGGATACGTCAGGTGGGAAACTCATCTTT. It encodes CALGELRDQLGDTSGGKLIF.

Comments on this clone: The protein TCRdb gives is from a much larger clone and does not agree with this DNA's translation at residue 16, likely a read error; the protein shown here comes from the DNA. The V gene is given as TRDV1, and no J gene call is available; the table's D call TRDD3 went unverified against the DNA. Germline-derived CDR1 and CDR2 are TSWWSYY and QGS. The CDR3 loop spans 17 amino acids. CDR3 sequence: CALGEPPFLAKNDKLTF. In DNA, the CDR3 is TGTGCTCTTGGGGAACCCCCTTTCCTAGCGAAAAACGATAAACTCACCTTT.

This clone was picked up a small number of times. The chain links TRDV1 to TRDJ2; 12 bases agree with TRDD3. CDR1 is TSWWSYY, CDR2 QGS, per germline. This CDR3 contains 23 residues. V lost 0 bases and J lost 0; bases outside the gene matches: 17. The CDR3 protein is CALGELGRETYWGILSLTAQLFF. For the CDR3, the DNA is TGTGCTCTTGGGGAACTAGGTAGGGAGACCTACTGGGGGATACTCTCTTTGACAGCACAACTCTTCTTT.

Points on this clone: The TCRdb protein comes from a much larger clone and disagrees with this DNA's translation at residue 12, likely due to a read error; the protein given here is derived from the DNA. The genes are TRDV1 and TRDJ1, with D perhaps matching TRDD3 (5 bases). The J gene comes from matching the DNA to germline here; TCRdb lacks it. The length of the CDR3 is 18 residues. V lost 5 bases, J lost 0 bases, and 22 bases lay in between. Germline V gives CDR1 TSWWSYY, CDR2 QGS. CDR3 DNA sequence: TGTGCTCTTGGGCTCCCCCTGGGCTCTCTCCGGCACACCGATAAACTCATCTTT. It encodes CALGLPLGSLRHTDKLIF.

Comment on this clone: TCRdb's listed protein matches a much larger clone and diverges from this DNA's translation at residue 3, likely through a read error; the protein shown comes from the DNA. This sequence joins TRDV1 and TRDJ1, with 12 nucleotides matching TRDD3. The J gene was not available in TCRdb and was assigned here by matching the DNA to germline segments. The CDR3 sequence is 25 residues long. The germline CDR1 and CDR2 sequences are TSWWSYY and QGS. The CDR3 nucleotides are TGTGCTATTGGGGAACTAAGGGTGGGACTTCCTGCCCTGCACTGGGGGATACTATGCACCGATAAACTCATCTTT. Protein product: CAIGELRVGLPALHWGILCTDKLIF.

This clone was seen only a few times. The translation of this DNA and the TCRdb protein of a much larger clone differ at residue 13, probably owing to a read error; the protein shown here is translated from the DNA. The chain is built from TRDV1 and TRDJ2, with 9 bases that match TRDD3. Assignment of the J gene here rests on matching the DNA to germline, because TCRdb gives none. This CDR3 is built from 19 residues. Per the germline V gene, CDR1 is TSWWSYY and CDR2 is QGS. V gave up 5 bases and J gave up 4 bases; unmatched junction bases: 17. DNA for the CDR3: TGTGCTCTTGGGCAAACGATAAGGGGGATACCATCTTCGACAGCACAACTCTTCTTT. Its protein product is CALGQTIRGIPSSTAQLFF.